A selection of T cell receptor beta chains follows, all from one sample in a study of early T cells in non-severe SARS-CoV-2 infection. TCRdb redid the calling of the 5' RACE reads with MiXCR, one entry per CDR3 protein. Of 50,000 to 60,000 distinct CDR3 sequences in the sample, roughly 7.7% were seen once. Sequences were obtained from whole blood. These receptor sequences come from an adult who was a healthcare worker with PCR-confirmed SARS-CoV-2 infection or an uninfected control (not recorded which). CDR3s include the opening cysteine and the closing phenylalanine or tryptophan. The D gene is left open where the match is weak. Expanded clones get a size class; other rows say once, few or many, or leave the size out.

>NA|TRBJ2-7|many|15|TRBV27
TGTGCCAGCAGTTTGGGCACGGACAGCTTTTACGAGCAGTACTTC
CASSLGTDSFYEQYF
>NA|TRBJ2-3|NA|13|TRBV3-1
TGTGCCAGCAGCCAACTCGGTACAGATACGCAGTATTTT
CASSQLGTDTQYF
>TRBD2|TRBJ2-7|NA|14|TRBV20-1
TGCAGTGCTATGATAGCGGGAGACAACTACGAGCAGTACTTC
CSAMIAGDNYEQYF
>TRBD2|TRBJ2-7|many|13|TRBV28
TGTGCCAGCAGTTTAATAGGGCGGGGGAACCAGTACTTC
CASSLIGRGNQYF
>NA|TRBJ2-7|once|15|TRBV7-9
TGTGCCAGCAGCTCCCCGATCGGGAGATTCCACGAGCAGTACTTC
CASSSPIGRFHEQYF
>NA|TRBJ1-2|NA|14|TRBV10-3
TGTGCCATCAGTGATCGGGACGGGCGAGAAGGCTACACCTTC
CAISDRDGREGYTF
>NA|TRBJ1-1|few|15|TRBV9
TGTGCCAGCAGCGTAGGAGCGGGGGCGAACACTGAAGCTTTCTTT
CASSVGAGANTEAFF
>NA|TRBJ2-1|NA|14|TRBV30
TGTGCCTGGGGCGGGGTAGCGACTTACAATGAGCAGTTCTTC
CAWGGVATYNEQFF
>TRBD1|TRBJ1-1|many|15|TRBV2
TGTGCCAGCCTAGGGGGGACAGGGGCGCAAACTGAAGCTTTCTTT
CASLGGTGAQTEAFF
>TRBD2|TRBJ2-3|NA|15|TRBV5-1
TGCGCCAGCAGTCCTAGCGGGAGAAGCCCAGATACGCAGTATTTT
CASSPSGRSPDTQYF
>TRBD2|TRBJ2-3|many|16|TRBV5-1
TGCGCCAGCAGCTTTCTAGCGGGAAGAAGCACAGATACGCAGTATTTT
CASSFLAGRSTDTQYF
>TRBD2|TRBJ2-6|many|22|TRBV28
TGTGCCAGCTCCCGGACTAGCGGGAAACAAACTCCAGCAGGCTCTGGGGCCAACGTCCTGACTTTC
CASSRTSGKQTPAGSGANVLTF
>NA|TRBJ2-2|NA|19|TRBV7-9
TGTGCCAGCAGCGCCCCAACCCTTAGCGACTCCGCGAACACCGGGGAGCTGTTTTTT
CASSAPTLSDSANTGELFF
>NA|TRBJ1-5|NA|17|TRBV12-3/TRBV12-4
TGTGCCAGCAGTAAAAGGGGGGGGCAATTCGGCAATCAGCCCCAGCATTTT
CASSKRGGQFGNQPQHF
>NA|TRBJ2-1|NA|14|TRBV3-1
TGTGCCAGCAGCCAAGTAGCTACCTACAATGAGCAGTTCTTC
CASSQVATYNEQFF
>NA|TRBJ1-1|many|11|TRBV5-4
TGTGCCAGCAGCTTAAACACTGAAGCTTTCTTT
CASSLNTEAFF
>TRBD1|TRBJ2-1|many|12|TRBV9
TGTGCCAGCAGCAATCACGGGACAGTCCTATTCTTC
CASSNHGTVLFF
>TRBD1|TRBJ2-1|many|14|TRBV20-1
TGCAGTGCTAGGGGACAGGGGGGTCACGATGAGCAGTTCTTC
CSARGQGGHDEQFF
>NA|TRBJ2-7|few|15|TRBV6-2/TRBV6-3
TGTGCCAGCAGTGGAGCCGGAGGGCCTTCCTACGAGCAGTACTTC
CASSGAGGPSYEQYF
>NA|TRBJ1-5|many|13|TRBV20-1
TGCAGTGCGGCCGGGCAGGCTCACCAGCCCCAGCATTTT
CSAAGQAHQPQHF
>TRBD1|TRBJ1-4|many|15|TRBV29-1
TGCAGCGTCGGGGACAGCAGAACAACTAATGAAAAACTGTTTTTT
CSVGDSRTTNEKLFF
>TRBD1|TRBJ2-4|NA|13|TRBV6-5
TGTGCCAGCAGTTCAGGGGGCATGAACATTCAGTACTTC
CASSSGGMNIQYF
>NA|TRBJ2-3|many|12|TRBV5-1
TGCGCCAGCAGCATTACCACAGATACGCAGTATTTT
CASSITTDTQYF
>NA|TRBJ2-7|many|10|TRBV20-1
TGCAGTGCTAGCGACTACGAGCAGTACTTC
CSASDYEQYF
>NA|TRBJ2-7|few|14|TRBV28
TGTGCCAGCAGCTTTCGGAGGACCGGAAGGGAGCAGTACTTC
CASSFRRTGREQYF
>NA|TRBJ1-1|few|11|TRBV20-1
TGCAGTGCCAGGGTGGTCACTGAAGCTTTCTTT
CSARVVTEAFF
>TRBD2|TRBJ2-1|few|18|TRBV20-1
TGCAGTGCTCTTACTAGCGGACGGATAAAAGTCTCCTACAATGAGCAGTTCTTC
CSALTSGRIKVSYNEQFF
>NA|TRBJ2-7|NA|14|TRBV6-5
TGTGCCAGCAGCCGGAGAGGGGGGCCCTACGAGCAGTACTTC
CASSRRGGPYEQYF
>NA|TRBJ2-3|many|14|TRBV5-1
TGCGCCAGCAGCTTGGGAGACTACGGAGATACGCAGTATTTT
CASSLGDYGDTQYF
>TRBD2|TRBJ2-2|many|14|TRBV12-3/TRBV12-4
TGTGCCAGCAGCCAAGGGGAGGGATTCGGGGAGCTGTTTTTT
CASSQGEGFGELFF
>NA|TRBJ2-7|NA|16|TRBV18
TGTGCCAGCTCACCGACCGGGGCTGGGAGCTCCTACGAGCAGTACTTC
CASSPTGAGSSYEQYF
>TRBD2|TRBJ2-7|few|15|TRBV14
TGTGCCAGCAGCCGACTAGCGGGAGGAAGGTACGAGCAGTACTTC
CASSRLAGGRYEQYF
>NA|TRBJ2-1|NA|19|TRBV15
TGTGCCACCAGAGGTCTAATGATTGGTAGCGCCAGCTCCTACAATGAGCAGTTCTTC
CATRGLMIGSASSYNEQFF
>NA|TRBJ2-7|NA|12|TRBV7-9
TGTGCCAGCAGCCCCGACGAACACGAGCAGTACTTC
CASSPDEHEQYF
>TRBD2|TRBJ2-1|NA|15|TRBV27
TGTGCCAGCAGTCCGGGACTAGGGGGTTACAATGAGCAGTTCTTC
CASSPGLGGYNEQFF
>NA|TRBJ2-3|many|17|TRBV7-9
TGTGCCAGCAGCTTAGGGCCAGCGGGTATCGGCACAGATACGCAGTATTTT
CASSLGPAGIGTDTQYF
>NA|TRBJ2-5|few|15|TRBV5-1
TGCGCCAGCAGCCTCCGGACTGGCGGGCAAGAGACCCAGTACTTC
CASSLRTGGQETQYF
>TRBD1|TRBJ2-1|few|17|TRBV24-1
TGTGCCACCAGTGATGCCGGGACAGGGGACCTCTACAATGAGCAGTTCTTC
CATSDAGTGDLYNEQFF
>NA|TRBJ2-4|many|14|TRBV14
TGTGCCAGCAGCCCCCTCGGAGCGCCAAACATTCAGTACTTC
CASSPLGAPNIQYF
>NA|TRBJ2-3|many|15|TRBV27
TGTGCCAGCTCATCGGAGGGACAGCACACAGATACGCAGTATTTT
CASSSEGQHTDTQYF
>TRBD2|TRBJ2-7|NA|13|TRBV20-1
TGCAGTTCAACAACTAGCGGGAATTACGAGCAGTACTTC
CSSTTSGNYEQYF
>TRBD2|TRBJ2-1|NA|16|TRBV2
TGTGCCAGCAGTGCCCCTAGCGGGAGAGGTATCCGTGAGCAGTTCTTC
CASSAPSGRGIREQFF
>TRBD2|TRBJ2-1|medium-sized|15|TRBV7-6
TGTGCCAGCACCGCTACTAGCGCTCATTACGATGAGCAGTTCTTC
CASTATSAHYDEQFF
>NA|TRBJ2-1|many|13|TRBV29-1
TGCAGCGTTGGCGCTAGCACGTGGAATGAGCAGTTCTTC
CSVGASTWNEQFF